Listed below are T cell receptor beta chains from one sample, sequenced in a study of CD8 T cells in Susac syndrome. TCRdb ran MiXCR on the immunoSEQ multiplex PCR reads and lists one entry per CDR3 protein. The sample contains about 120,000 distinct CDR3 sequences, 85% to 95% of which appear only once. Sample: CD8+ T cells from PBMCs. These receptors were obtained from a human donor in good health. CDR3s include the opening cysteine and the closing phenylalanine or tryptophan.

v_call cdr3_aa
TRBV6-2/TRBV6-3 CASSSTLGFQSNQPQHF
TRBV9 CASSPRDRVLDYGYTF
TRBV3-1 CASSHGAYEQYF
TRBV7-9 CASSWPGPRETQYF
TRBV7-6 CASSSGQGARYEQYF
TRBV7-3 CASSSIVGNWAFF
TRBV19 CASSLAGAPGELFF
TRBV6-1 CASRVTGNTEAFF
TRBV7-2 CASSPGPQETQYF
TRBV24-1 CATSDLRGQGGNQPQHF
TRBV20-1 CSARGLLAGDNEQFF
TRBV3-1 CASSQTGYEQYF
TRBV2 CASSEEDIQFF
TRBV29-1 CSVDWAGLNYGYTF
TRBV30 CAWSIGRASEQFF